Listed below are T cell receptor beta chains from one sample, sequenced in a study of post-analysis software for immune sequencing data. MiXCR was run by TCRdb on the PCR reads, yielding one entry per CDR3 protein. The sample holds some 690,000 distinct CDR3 sequences, roughly 30% seen once. Sequencing was performed on blood. The receptors derive from a girl aged 10-17 years with multiple sclerosis. CDR3s include the opening cysteine and the closing phenylalanine or tryptophan. The D gene is left open where the match is weak. The size of a clone is reported for some rows only, either as once, few or many, or as a class for expanded clones.

V gene: TRBV7-9
D gene: .
J gene: TRBJ2-2
clone size: once
CDR3 protein: CAGSRLRVNTGELFF
CDR3 DNA: TGTGCCGGCAGCCGCCTAAGGGTGAACACCGGGGAGCTGTTTTTT

V gene: TRBV3-1
D gene: .
J gene: TRBJ2-2
clone size: .
CDR3 protein: CASSQGYDNTNTGELFF
CDR3 DNA: TGTGCCAGCAGCCAAGGGTACGACAATACGAACACCGGGGAGCTGTTTTTT

V gene: TRBV29-1
D gene: TRBD2
J gene: TRBJ2-1
clone size: .
CDR3 protein: CSVGTSGNNEQVF
CDR3 DNA: TGCAGCGTTGGGACTAGCGGAAACAATGAGCAGGTCTTC

V gene: TRBV20-1
D gene: .
J gene: TRBJ1-1
clone size: once
CDR3 protein: CSASSLRVNTEAFF
CDR3 DNA: TGCAGTGCTAGCAGTTTAAGGGTTAACACTGAAGCTTTCTTT

V gene: TRBV14
D gene: .
J gene: TRBJ2-3
clone size: .
CDR3 protein: CASSLPGRSTDTQYF
CDR3 DNA: TGTGCCAGCAGCCTTCCGGGACGGAGCACAGATACGCAGTATTTT

V gene: TRBV5-1
D gene: TRBD1
J gene: TRBJ1-2
clone size: .
CDR3 protein: CASSRGQTGYGYTF
CDR3 DNA: TGCGCCAGCAGCCGGGGACAGACGGGCTATGGCTACACCTTC

V gene: TRBV7-9
D gene: TRBD1
J gene: TRBJ2-3
clone size: .
CDR3 protein: CASSFGRGPDTQYF
CDR3 DNA: TGTGCCAGCAGCTTTGGCAGGGGGCCAGATACGCAGTATTTT

V gene: TRBV10-3
D gene: .
J gene: TRBJ1-5
clone size: .
CDR3 protein: CAISVGGSNQPQHF
CDR3 DNA: TGTGCCATCTCCGTTGGGGGTAGCAATCAGCCCCAGCATTTT

V gene: TRBV5-5
D gene: .
J gene: TRBJ1-6
clone size: .
CDR3 protein: CASSLVVDNESPLHF
CDR3 DNA: TGTGCCAGCAGCTTGGTAGTGGATAATGAGTCACCCCTCCACTTT

V gene: TRBV25-1
D gene: TRBD1
J gene: TRBJ1-6
clone size: .
CDR3 protein: CASVDREGDSPLHF
CDR3 DNA: TGTGCCAGCGTGGACAGGGAAGGTGATTCACCCCTCCACTTT

V gene: TRBV12-3/TRBV12-4
D gene: .
J gene: TRBJ2-1
clone size: few
CDR3 protein: CASMFLDEQFF
CDR3 DNA: TGTGCCAGCATGTTTCTTGATGAGCAGTTCTTC

V gene: TRBV4-3
D gene: .
J gene: TRBJ1-1
clone size: .
CDR3 protein: CASSHVEEGENTEAFF
CDR3 DNA: TGCGCCAGCAGCCATGTCGAAGAGGGGGAGAACACTGAAGCTTTCTTT

V gene: TRBV20-1
D gene: TRBD2
J gene: TRBJ2-5
clone size: few
CDR3 protein: CSATPGGRVTQYF
CDR3 DNA: TGCAGTGCTACACCGGGAGGGCGGGTGACCCAGTACTTC

V gene: TRBV6-5
D gene: TRBD1
J gene: TRBJ2-1
clone size: .
CDR3 protein: CASSYDRVFYNEQFF
CDR3 DNA: TGTGCCAGCAGTTATGACAGGGTTTTTTACAATGAGCAGTTCTTC

V gene: TRBV19
D gene: .
J gene: TRBJ1-1
clone size: .
CDR3 protein: CASSIGADRAEAFF
CDR3 DNA: TGTGCCAGTAGTATAGGGGCAGACCGCGCTGAAGCTTTCTTT

V gene: TRBV5-1
D gene: .
J gene: TRBJ2-2
clone size: .
CDR3 protein: CASRDGGPNTGELFF
CDR3 DNA: TGCGCCAGCAGGGATGGGGGGCCGAACACCGGGGAGCTGTTTTTT

V gene: TRBV20-1
D gene: .
J gene: TRBJ1-6
clone size: few
CDR3 protein: CSARDRAGTFNSPLHF
CDR3 DNA: TGCAGTGCTAGAGATCGGGCCGGGACCTTTAATTCACCCCTCCACTTT

V gene: TRBV12-3/TRBV12-4
D gene: .
J gene: TRBJ2-2
clone size: .
CDR3 protein: CASSFAGNTGELFF
CDR3 DNA: TGTGCCAGCAGTTTCGCGGGGAACACCGGGGAGCTGTTTTTT